Following are 3 T cell receptor beta chains from one sample sequenced in a study of blood T cell repertoires in COVID-19. Produced via immunoSEQ multiplex PCR; TCRdb's table is partial and in-frame only. The sample includes around 300,000 clones, 80% to 95% of them seen just once. Specimen: PBMCs or T cells enriched from blood (not recorded which). Every receptor here comes from a woman under 40 who had recovered from COVID-19.

The chain is built from TRBV9 and TRBJ2-5, with 7 bases identical to TRBD2. The CDR3 runs 13 residues. Losses at the gene ends were 4 bases for V and 6 bases for J; bases not matched to a gene: 6. Germline lookup yields CDR1 SGDLS and CDR2 YYNGEE. The chain's CDR3 is CASSRTGGQTQYF. The DNA for the CDR3 is TGTGCCAGCAGCCGGACGGGAGGACAGACCCAGTACTTC.

The chain links TRBV7-8 to TRBJ2-7; 8 positions match TRBD1. With 4 bases clipped from V and 3 bases from J, the junction kept 5 bases outside the gene matches. Germline V gene data show CDR1 as SGHVS and CDR2 as FQNEAQ. The CDR3 covers 14 residues. CDR3 in amino acids: CASSSGQDFYEQYF. DNA for the CDR3: TGTGCCAGCAGCTCGGGACAGGATTTCTACGAGCAGTACTTC.

The rearrangement uses TRBV28 and TRBJ2-7, with 9 bases matching TRBD1. Germline CDR1 reads MDHEN; CDR2 reads SYDVKM. V gave up 6 bases and J gave up 2 bases; unmatched junction bases: 8. The CDR3 is 15 residues long. The CDR3, as DNA: TGTGCCAGCAGCTACGGGGGGACAGGGACCTACGAGCAGTACTTC. Protein sequence: CASSYGGTGTYEQYF.